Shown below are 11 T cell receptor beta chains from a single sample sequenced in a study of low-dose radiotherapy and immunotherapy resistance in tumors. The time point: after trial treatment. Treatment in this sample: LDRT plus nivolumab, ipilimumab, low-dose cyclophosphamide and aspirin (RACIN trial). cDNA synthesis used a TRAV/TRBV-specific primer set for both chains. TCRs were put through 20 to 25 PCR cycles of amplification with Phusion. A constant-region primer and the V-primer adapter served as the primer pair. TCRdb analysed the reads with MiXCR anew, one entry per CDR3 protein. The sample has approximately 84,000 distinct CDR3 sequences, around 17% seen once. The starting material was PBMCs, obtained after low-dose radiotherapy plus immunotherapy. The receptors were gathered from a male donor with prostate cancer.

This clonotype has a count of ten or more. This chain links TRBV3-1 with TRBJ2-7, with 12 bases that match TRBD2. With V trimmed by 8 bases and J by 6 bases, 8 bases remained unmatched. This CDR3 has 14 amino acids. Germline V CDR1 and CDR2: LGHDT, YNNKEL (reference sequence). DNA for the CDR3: TGTGCCAGCGTCCCTAGCGGGAGGGCCCTCGAGCAGTACTTC. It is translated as CASVPSGRALEQYF.

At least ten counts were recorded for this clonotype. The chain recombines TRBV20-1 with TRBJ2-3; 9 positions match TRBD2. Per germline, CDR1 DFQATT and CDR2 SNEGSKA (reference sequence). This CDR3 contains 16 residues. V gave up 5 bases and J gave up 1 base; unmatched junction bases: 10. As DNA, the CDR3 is TGCAGTGCTGAGAGGGCTAGCGGGGACCGCACAGATACGCAGTATTTT. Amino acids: CSAERASGDRTDTQYF.

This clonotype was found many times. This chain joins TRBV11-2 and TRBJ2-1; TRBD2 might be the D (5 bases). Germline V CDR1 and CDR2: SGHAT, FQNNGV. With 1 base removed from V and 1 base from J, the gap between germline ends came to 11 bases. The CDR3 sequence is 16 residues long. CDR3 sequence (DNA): TGTGCCAGCAGCTTAGGGAGCGGAAATTCCTACAATGAGCAGTTCTTC. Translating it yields CASSLGSGNSYNEQFF.

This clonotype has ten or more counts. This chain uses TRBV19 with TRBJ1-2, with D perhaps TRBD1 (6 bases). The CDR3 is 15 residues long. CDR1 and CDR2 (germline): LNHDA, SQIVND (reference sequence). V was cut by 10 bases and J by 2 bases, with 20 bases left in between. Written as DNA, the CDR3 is TGTGCCACCAGGGGAGGGTTCCCATCGAACTATGGCTACACCTTC. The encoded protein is CATRGGFPSNYGYTF.

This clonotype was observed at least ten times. CDR3 nucleotide sequence: TGCAGCGTAGCTGGACAGGGGTTCGCCGGGGAGCTGTTTTTT. This gives the protein CSVAGQGFAGELFF. This chain uses TRBV29-1 with TRBJ2-2, with TRBD1 identical over 9 bases. Germline CDR1 SQVTM, CDR2 ANQGSEA. V lost 6 bases and J lost 6; bases outside the gene matches: 8. CDR3 length equals 14 residues.

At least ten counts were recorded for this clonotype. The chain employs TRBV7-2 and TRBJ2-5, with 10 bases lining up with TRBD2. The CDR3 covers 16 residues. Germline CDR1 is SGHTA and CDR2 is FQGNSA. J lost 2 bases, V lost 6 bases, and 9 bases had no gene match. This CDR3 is CASRSTSGNYQETQYF. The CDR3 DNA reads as TGTGCCAGCAGGTCCACTAGCGGGAACTATCAAGAGACCCAGTACTTC.

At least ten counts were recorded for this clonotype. As DNA, the CDR3 is TGTGCCAGCAGTCAGGGAGAGGGCACTGAAGCTTTCTTT. Amino acid sequence: CASSQGEGTEAFF. The V and J genes are TRBV28 and TRBJ1-1, with D tentatively TRBD1 (5 bases). There are 13 residues in the CDR3. V dropped 5 bases and J dropped 4 bases, with 11 bases sitting between them. Germline V gene data show CDR1 as MDHEN and CDR2 as SYDVKM.

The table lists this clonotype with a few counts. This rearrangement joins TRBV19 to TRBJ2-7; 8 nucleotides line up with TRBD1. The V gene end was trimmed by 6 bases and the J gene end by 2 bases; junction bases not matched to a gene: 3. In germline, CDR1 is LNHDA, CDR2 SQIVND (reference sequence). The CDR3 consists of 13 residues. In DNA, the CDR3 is TGTGCCAGTAGGGAACAGGGGGCCTACGAGCAGTACTTC. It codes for CASREQGAYEQYF.

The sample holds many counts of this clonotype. CDR3 coding DNA: TGCAGTGCTAGAGATAGAGGCCAGGGGAACTACGAGCAGTACTTC. Its protein is CSARDRGQGNYEQYF. The V and J genes are TRBV20-1 and TRBJ2-7, with a weak D call TRBD1 (6 bases). CDR1 is DFQATT, CDR2 SNEGSKA, per germline (reference sequence). Trimming stripped 0 bases from V and 3 bases from J, with 15 bases between. This CDR3 region has 15 residues.

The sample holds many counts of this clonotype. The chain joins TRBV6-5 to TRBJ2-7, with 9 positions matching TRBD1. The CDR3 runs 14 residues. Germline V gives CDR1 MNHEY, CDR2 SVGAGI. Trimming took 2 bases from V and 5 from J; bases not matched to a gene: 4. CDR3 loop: CASSYGTGYDEQYF. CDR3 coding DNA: TGTGCCAGCAGTTACGGGACAGGGTACGACGAGCAGTACTTC.

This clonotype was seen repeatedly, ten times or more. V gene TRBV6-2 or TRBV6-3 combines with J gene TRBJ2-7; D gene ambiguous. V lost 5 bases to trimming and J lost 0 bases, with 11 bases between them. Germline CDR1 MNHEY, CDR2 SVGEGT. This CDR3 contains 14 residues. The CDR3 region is CASSPWASSYEQYF. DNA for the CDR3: TGTGCCAGCAGTCCTTGGGCCAGCTCCTACGAGCAGTACTTC.